The 4 T cell receptor beta chains presented below share a single source sample, sequenced in a study of blood T cell repertoires in COVID-19 (TCRdb year 2020). The receptor library was made with the immunoSEQ multiplex PCR assay. Imported from immuneACCESS, the table was reduced by TCRdb to in-frame sequences with V and J called. These copies leave out some clones; in studies compared against another copy, an unresolved V gene accounts for under half, and the cause of the remainder is not known. The sample table records under 250,000 clones; 65% to 85% of these occur just once. The leading ten clones occupy 2.5% to 3% of the sample. What was sequenced was peripheral blood. The origin of the receptors is a man aged 45-65 years with active or convalescent COVID-19.

The chain recombines TRBV2 with TRBJ1-1; D perhaps matches TRBD1 (5 bases). The length of the CDR3 is 14 residues. V was pared by 0 bases and J by 5 bases, with 10 bases between. Germline CDR1 and CDR2: SNHLY and FYNNEI. CDR3 nucleotide sequence: TGTGCCAGCAGTGAAGCAAAGGGGCGGACTGAAGCTTTCTTT. This sequence encodes CASSEAKGRTEAFF.

The sample holds one count of this clone. V and J are TRBV14 and TRBJ1-2; the match to TRBD1 covers 9 bases. Germline trimming cut 4 bases from V and 6 bases from J; bases unmatched to any gene: 3. The CDR3 is 13 residues long. Germline CDR1 and CDR2: SGHDN and FVKESK. The CDR3 sequence is CASSPRQGDGYTF. CDR3 nucleotide sequence: TGTGCCAGCAGCCCCCGACAGGGGGATGGCTACACCTTC.

The chain couples TRBV25-1 to TRBJ1-1; TRBD1 aligns across 7 bases. This CDR3 comprises 14 residues. Unmatched junction bases numbered 10, after V lost 8 bases and J lost 4 bases. Germline V lookup: CDR1 MGHDK, CDR2 SYGVNS. CDR3 sequence (DNA): TGTGCCAGCGGGGCCCAGGGGGGAGGCACTGAAGCTTTCTTT. Translating gives CASGAQGGGTEAFF.

This chain joins TRBV6-5 and TRBJ2-7, with TRBD1 matching 10 bases. This CDR3 comprises 14 residues. V trimming: 7 bases; J trimming: 2 bases; junction bases outside the gene matches: 5. Germline CDR1 MNHEY, CDR2 SVGAGI. The CDR3 DNA sequence: TGTGCCAGCACTCAGGGACAGGGGACCTACGAGCAGTACTTC. This gives the protein CASTQGQGTYEQYF.